This T cell receptor (beta chain) comes out of a study of T cells after yellow fever vaccination (dated by TCRdb to about 2019). In the study overall: Libraries from fractions with low cell numbers were prepared with the SMART-Seq v4 Ultra Low Input RNA kit. To follow T-cell clones before and after both primary and booster YFV17D yellow fever vaccination, bulk TCR alpha and beta repertoires underwent longitudinal sequencing. Two healthy male donors made up the cohort, one aged 18 to 30 years and the other aged 30 to 39 years. Bulk PBMC replicates and cell subsets were isolated from blood drawn at multiple timepoints before and after both primary and secondary immunization. The paper's findings and limits, for the study overall: A small share of clonotypes occurred in both CD4 and CD8 compartments, likely arising from convergent recombination. The secondary T-cell response was weaker than the primary response but faster, peaking on day 5 instead of day 15. After the booster, most clones that had expanded after primary vaccination were detected again (approximately 95% of CD4 and more than 80% of CD8), suggesting broad maintenance of memory. FACS-sorted repertoires could contain abundant contaminating clonotypes from the bulk population, so computational filtering was required. The study included only two donors, which limits how far the findings can be generalized.

Taken with the paper, the label for treatment or condition translates to: live attenuated yellow fever vaccine strain. PBMCs were isolated from peripheral blood using a standard Ficoll-Paque protocol. CD4 and CD8 T-cell fractions were isolated with Dynabeads CD4 and CD8 positive selection kits. RNA was extracted with TriZol from bulk PBMCs, CD4 and CD8 fractions, and dextramer-positive and dextramer-negative fractions. This clonotype was counted a few times. The specificity of this receptor is unknown. Base qualities were left out, and no much larger clone turns up one base away. The instrument given in TCRdb is Illumina NovaSeq 6000. TCR cDNA was synthesized by 5'RACE template switching, which introduced a universal primer site and unique molecular identifiers. cDNA synthesis was primed from both the TCR alpha and TCR beta constant segments. Two PCR steps were used to amplify libraries, with sample barcodes and sequencing adapters being added in the second step. Libraries were sequenced on Illumina HiSeq 2500 (2x100 bp) or NovaSeq (2x150 bp). In the source study's methods: MIGEC handled demultiplexing of reads and collapsing into UMI consensus sequences, while MiXCR performed V(D)J alignment. Vaccine-responding clonotypes were defined with edgeR using replicate PBMC samples, requiring FDR below 0.01 and a log2 fold change above 5 up to day 15. Each bulk clonotype received a CD4 or CD8 identity based on whether the sequenced CD4 or CD8 repertoire contained that clonotype at higher abundance. TCRdb reprocessed the public reads (quality trimming at Q25 with fastp, clone calling with MiXCR) and kept in-frame beta chains. CDR3 protein duplicates are merged, each entry listing the most common genes and DNA. The V and J calls here are based on TCRdb, not the publication. A total of some 160,000 distinct CDR3 sequences appear in this sample, about a tenth of them only once. Together, the top ten hold roughly a third of the sample.

Trimming removed 2 bases from V and 1 base from J, leaving 9 bases between the germline ends. The CDR3 contains 14 residues, cysteine and phenylalanine counted. Only the CDR3 DNA is retained, 42 bases long and in frame from the first base. This TCR was sampled from a man younger than 35 who received the YFV17D yellow fever vaccine. Recombination connected TRBV12-3 or TRBV12-4 to TRBJ2-7; TRBD1 is a possible D gene, resting on 6 matching bases. Sequencing used CD8+ T cells sorted from PBMCs, obtained 45 days after the yellow fever booster vaccination. The CDR3 reads CASSLKGQSYEQYF. The DNA reads TGTGCCAGCAGTTTAAAGGGACAATCCTACGAGCAGTACTTC.